The clone carrying this TCR beta chain was seen a handful of times. Germline CDR1 reads MNHEY; CDR2 reads SVGAGI. V lost 7 bases and J 0 bases, leaving 10 bases between the germline ends. CDR3 size: 14 residues. TCRdb re-called the RT-PCR reads with MiXCR, one entry per CDR3 protein. The sample has hundreds of thousands of distinct CDR3 sequences; 14% are singletons. The V and J genes are TRBV6-5 and TRBJ2-1, with D perhaps matching TRBD2 (5 bases). The sample comprised memory CD4+ T cells from blood. The origin of this receptor is a female donor in good health, serving as a healthy control. The CDR3 region is CASIRGSSYNEQFF. Here the CDR3 DNA reads TGTGCCAGCATTCGTGGGAGCTCCTACAATGAGCAGTTCTTC.